This is a list of T cell receptor beta chains from one sample in a study of cytomegalovirus exposure and HLA in healthy donors. The data were produced by immunoSEQ multiplex PCR, yet TCRdb's version contains in-frame clones alone and is incomplete. The sample lists about 100,000 clones, approximately 72% occurring once. Sequenced: PBMCs. The receptor source for this set is a male donor in good health and CMV-seropositive. The CDR3 runs from the conserved cysteine through the conserved F or W. The order of the fields is V gene, J gene, clone size, D gene, CDR3 protein, CDR3 DNA. D genes are given only for firm matches. Only some rows state a clone size, as once, few, many or a class for expanded clones.

V: TRBV27; J: TRBJ2-5; size: -; D: -; CDR3: CASGTFRWETQYF; DNA: TGTGCCAGCGGCACATTCCGTTGGGAGACCCAGTACTTC
V: TRBV4-2; J: TRBJ1-1; size: -; D: -; CDR3: CASSQDRRAQAFF; DNA: TGTGCCAGCAGCCAAGATCGGAGGGCCCAAGCTTTCTTT
V: TRBV11-2; J: TRBJ2-1; size: -; D: TRBD1; CDR3: CASSSGQGFNEQFF; DNA: TGTGCCAGCAGCTCGGGACAGGGGTTCAATGAGCAGTTCTTC
V: TRBV29-1; J: TRBJ2-7; size: -; D: TRBD1; CDR3: CSVAGTGSDEQYF; DNA: TGCAGCGTGGCCGGGACAGGGTCAGACGAGCAGTACTTC
V: TRBV11-3; J: TRBJ1-1; size: once; D: -; CDR3: CASSLGRTTEAFF; DNA: TGTGCCAGCAGCTTAGGGAGAACCACTGAAGCTTTCTTT
V: TRBV30; J: TRBJ2-7; size: -; D: -; CDR3: CAWSVGDRHEQYF; DNA: TGCGCCTGGAGTGTCGGCGACAGGCACGAGCAGTACTTC
V: TRBV28; J: TRBJ1-1; size: -; D: -; CDR3: CASTEGDTEAFF; DNA: TGTGCCAGCACTGAGGGAGACACTGAAGCTTTCTTT
V: TRBV29-1; J: TRBJ2-1; size: -; D: TRBD1; CDR3: CSVAGGSYNEQFF; DNA: TGCAGCGTTGCAGGGGGATCCTACAATGAGCAGTTCTTC
V: TRBV10-2; J: TRBJ1-4; size: -; D: -; CDR3: CASGLRTNEKLFF; DNA: TGCGCCAGCGGGCTCAGGACTAATGAAAAACTGTTTTTT
V: TRBV4-2; J: TRBJ2-2; size: -; D: -; CDR3: CASSQDSGGPGELFF; DNA: TGTGCCAGCAGCCAAGATTCGGGGGGCCCCGGGGAGCTGTTTTTT
V: TRBV19; J: TRBJ1-5; size: -; D: -; CDR3: CASSTENTADNQPQHF; DNA: TGTGCCAGTAGTACCGAGAACACAGCCGACAATCAGCCCCAGCATTTT
V: TRBV4-1; J: TRBJ2-4; size: -; D: TRBD2; CDR3: CASSQEGTRNIQYF; DNA: TGCGCCAGCAGCCAAGAAGGGACTAGAAACATTCAGTACTTC
V: TRBV7-8; J: TRBJ2-2; size: -; D: -; CDR3: CASSLKRVTRNGELFF; DNA: TGTGCCAGCAGCTTGAAGAGGGTGACAAGGAACGGGGAGCTGTTTTTT
V: TRBV5-1; J: TRBJ1-4; size: -; D: TRBD1; CDR3: CASSSGQRNEKLFF; DNA: TGCGCCAGCAGCTCGGGACAGCGAAATGAAAAACTGTTTTTT
V: TRBV6-1; J: TRBJ2-7; size: -; D: -; CDR3: CASSVGTLSYEQYF; DNA: TGTGCCAGCAGTGTTGGGACTCTGTCCTACGAGCAGTACTTC
V: TRBV14; J: TRBJ2-5; size: -; D: -; CDR3: CASSRDQGRETQYF; DNA: TGTGCCAGCAGCCGCGACCAGGGCCGAGAGACCCAGTACTTC
V: TRBV5-4; J: TRBJ1-2; size: -; D: TRBD1; CDR3: CASSVTGLYGYTF; DNA: TGTGCCAGCAGCGTGACAGGGTTGTATGGCTACACCTTC
V: TRBV5-1; J: TRBJ2-1; size: -; D: TRBD2; CDR3: CASSLGLARGGRYNEQFF; DNA: TGCGCCAGCAGCTTGGGGCTCGCGCGGGGGGGCCGGTACAATGAGCAGTTCTTC
V: TRBV19; J: TRBJ1-5; size: -; D: TRBD1; CDR3: CASSQTGTGQPQHF; DNA: TGTGCCAGTAGCCAGACAGGGACAGGGCAGCCCCAGCATTTT
V: TRBV27; J: TRBJ2-7; size: -; D: TRBD1; CDR3: CASSPKTGFYEQYF; DNA: TGTGCCAGCAGCCCTAAGACAGGGTTCTACGAGCAGTACTTC
V: TRBV5-1; J: TRBJ2-1; size: -; D: TRBD2; CDR3: CASSFGGTSGNNEQFF; DNA: TGCGCCAGCAGCTTTGGCGGGACTAGCGGTAACAATGAGCAGTTCTTC
V: TRBV5-5; J: TRBJ2-1; size: -; D: -; CDR3: CASSLSPGDNEQFF; DNA: TGTGCCAGCAGCTTGAGTCCCGGGGACAATGAGCAGTTCTTC
V: TRBV29-1; J: TRBJ1-4; size: once; D: TRBD1; CDR3: CSVDAGTGSEKLFF; DNA: TGCAGCGTTGATGCCGGGACAGGGTCGGAAAAACTGTTTTTT
V: TRBV7-2; J: TRBJ2-5; size: -; D: -; CDR3: CASSSTGAEETQYF; DNA: TGTGCCAGCAGCTCGACAGGAGCCGAAGAGACCCAGTACTTC
V: TRBV5-1; J: TRBJ1-5; size: -; D: -; CDR3: CASSLDSGRDQPQHF; DNA: TGCGCCAGCAGCTTGGACTCAGGGCGAGATCAGCCCCAGCATTTT
V: TRBV30; J: TRBJ1-2; size: -; D: -; CDR3: CAWLGGIGYTF; DNA: TGTGCCTGGCTAGGGGGAATCGGCTACACCTTC
V: TRBV7-9; J: TRBJ2-1; size: -; D: -; CDR3: CASSLRQVYNEQFF; DNA: TGTGCCAGCAGCCTTCGACAGGTTTACAATGAGCAGTTCTTC
V: TRBV11-3; J: TRBJ2-1; size: -; D: -; CDR3: CASSFHGAGNEQFF; DNA: TGTGCCAGCAGCTTCCATGGGGCTGGGAATGAGCAGTTCTTC
V: TRBV6-1; J: TRBJ2-6; size: -; D: -; CDR3: CASSDSGSGANVLTF; DNA: TGTGCCAGCAGTGATTCCGGCTCTGGGGCCAACGTCCTGACTTTC
V: TRBV2; J: TRBJ2-7; size: -; D: -; CDR3: CASNRVAYEQYF; DNA: TGTGCCAGCAACAGGGTCGCCTACGAGCAGTACTTC
V: TRBV5-1; J: TRBJ1-6; size: few; D: TRBD1; CDR3: CASSLGPGQGLSSYNSPLHF; DNA: TGCGCCAGCAGCTTGGGGCCGGGACAGGGGCTGAGCTCCTATAATTCACCCCTCCACTTT
V: TRBV5-1; J: TRBJ1-2; size: -; D: TRBD1; CDR3: CASSLSQGLDYGYTF; DNA: TGCGCCAGCAGCTTATCACAGGGGTTAGACTATGGCTACACCTTC
V: TRBV5-4; J: TRBJ1-6; size: -; D: -; CDR3: CASTGIGGNSPLHF; DNA: TGTGCCAGCACCGGGATCGGGGGTAATTCACCCCTCCACTTT
V: TRBV11-2; J: TRBJ1-6; size: -; D: TRBD1; CDR3: CASSLGDRASNNSPLHF; DNA: TGTGCCAGCAGCTTAGGGGACAGGGCAAGCAATAATTCACCCCTCCACTTT
V: TRBV9; J: TRBJ2-5; size: few; D: TRBD1; CDR3: CASSFQQGFRETQYF; DNA: TGTGCCAGCAGCTTCCAACAGGGGTTCCGAGAGACCCAGTACTTC
V: TRBV6-4; J: TRBJ2-6; size: few; D: TRBD1; CDR3: CASSRDSSSGANVLTF; DNA: TGTGCCAGCAGTCGGGACAGTAGCTCTGGGGCCAACGTCCTGACTTTC
V: TRBV7-2; J: TRBJ1-2; size: once; D: TRBD1; CDR3: CASSPGQGSRGYTF; DNA: TGTGCCAGCAGTCCCGGACAGGGGAGTAGGGGCTACACCTTC
V: TRBV5-4; J: TRBJ2-3; size: -; D: TRBD2; CDR3: CASSGSLAGRPDTQYF; DNA: TGTGCCAGCAGCGGGAGCCTAGCGGGGAGGCCAGATACGCAGTATTTT